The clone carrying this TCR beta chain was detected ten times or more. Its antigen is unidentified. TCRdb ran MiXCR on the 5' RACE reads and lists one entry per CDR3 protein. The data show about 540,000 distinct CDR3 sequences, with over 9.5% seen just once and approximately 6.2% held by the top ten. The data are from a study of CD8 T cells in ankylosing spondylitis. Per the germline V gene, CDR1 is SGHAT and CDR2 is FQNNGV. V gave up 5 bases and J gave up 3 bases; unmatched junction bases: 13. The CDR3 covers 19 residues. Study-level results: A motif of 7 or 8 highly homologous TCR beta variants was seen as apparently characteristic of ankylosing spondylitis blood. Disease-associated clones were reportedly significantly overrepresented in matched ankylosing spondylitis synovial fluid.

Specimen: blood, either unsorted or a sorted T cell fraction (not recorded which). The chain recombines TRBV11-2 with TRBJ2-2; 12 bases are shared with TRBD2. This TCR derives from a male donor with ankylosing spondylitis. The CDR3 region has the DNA TGTGCCAGCAGCCCACCGACTAGCGGGAGTATCTATTACACCGGGGAGCTGTTTTTT. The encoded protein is CASSPPTSGSIYYTGELFF.